These T cell receptor beta chains were read from a single sample in a study of T cell clones after liver transplantation. Measured with immunoSEQ multiplex PCR; TCRdb has only the in-frame clones, and not every one. Among 90,000 to 120,000 clones, 82% were seen once, and the ten largest hold 0.85% to 1%. The specimen comprised CD4+ T cells from blood, sampled before liver transplant. These receptors all stem from a human donor who received a liver transplant. Each CDR3 is given with its conserved first and last residue. The order of the fields is V gene, clone size, D gene, J gene, CDR3 DNA, CDR3 protein. The D gene is left open where the match is weak. Size values are once, few and many counts, or a class for expanded clones, and some rows have none.

TRBV12-5	NA	NA	TRBJ2-5	TGTGCTAGTGGTTTGGGGGGTGAGACCCAGTACTTC	CASGLGGETQYF
TRBV27	NA	TRBD2	TRBJ2-7	TGTGCCAGCAGTTTATTAACGGGGGGGGGATCCTCCTACGAGCAGTACTTC	CASSLLTGGGSSYEQYF
TRBV28	NA	NA	TRBJ1-3	TGTGCCAGCAGTTCCCCCCTCGGGAGGGTAGGAAACACCATATATTTT	CASSSPLGRVGNTIYF
TRBV27	NA	NA	TRBJ2-3	TGTGCCAGCAAATATGGGCCAGATACGCAGTATTTT	CASKYGPDTQYF
TRBV6-6	NA	NA	TRBJ2-3	TGTGCCAGCTCAGGGCCCGCCGCGGCAGATACGCAGTATTTT	CASSGPAAADTQYF
TRBV6-4	NA	TRBD2	TRBJ2-1	TGTGCCAGCAGTCAGGGACTAGCGGGGGACAATGAGCAGTTCTTC	CASSQGLAGDNEQFF
TRBV7-2	NA	NA	TRBJ2-6	TGTGCCAGCAGCACGGACTCTGGGGCCAACGTCCTGACTTTC	CASSTDSGANVLTF
TRBV16	NA	TRBD2	TRBJ2-3	TGTGCCAGCAGCCAATCGCCCCCCGGGGGGGCAGATACGCAGTATTTT	CASSQSPPGGADTQYF
TRBV9	NA	NA	TRBJ2-2	TGTGCCAGCAGTCTGGGACTGGTGGCGGCCGGGGAGCTGTTTTTT	CASSLGLVAAGELFF
TRBV7-2	NA	TRBD1	TRBJ1-1	TGTGCCAGCAGCAACCCCTCTCACAGGGGATCTGAAGCTTTCTTT	CASSNPSHRGSEAFF
TRBV10-3	NA	NA	TRBJ1-2	TGTGCCGCTGGGAGGGCAGGGAATGGCTACACCTTC	CAAGRAGNGYTF
TRBV29-1	NA	TRBD1	TRBJ1-3	TGCAGCGCCGAGGGGGGACAGGGAGGCTCTGGAAACACCATATATTTT	CSAEGGQGGSGNTIYF
TRBV5-8	NA	NA	TRBJ2-1	TGTGCCAGCAGCTGGGACGATCGAAGCTCCTACAATGAGCAGTTCTTC	CASSWDDRSSYNEQFF
TRBV29-1	NA	TRBD2	TRBJ2-1	TGCAGCGTTGAATGGCTAGCGGGGGGGCGTGAGCAGTTCTTC	CSVEWLAGGREQFF
TRBV7-2	NA	NA	TRBJ1-1	TGTGCCAGCAGCTTAAGTCGTTCCCCTGAAGCTTTCTTT	CASSLSRSPEAFF
TRBV5-4	NA	NA	TRBJ1-1	TGTGCCAGCAGCTTGGGCGGGGGGGCTGAAGCTTTCTTT	CASSLGGGAEAFF
TRBV18	once	TRBD1	TRBJ2-1	TGTGCCAGCTCACCCAGGGGGACAGGGAGCCTTGAGCAGTTCTTC	CASSPRGTGSLEQFF
TRBV7-2	NA	NA	TRBJ2-7	TGTGCCAGCAGCTTATCCGCGAGACCCTACGAGCAGTACTTC	CASSLSARPYEQYF
TRBV14	NA	NA	TRBJ1-1	TGTGCCAGCAGCCAAGAGGTATGGGTTTGGACTGAAGCTTTCTTT	CASSQEVWVWTEAFF
TRBV2	NA	NA	TRBJ1-4	TGTGCCAGCAGTGAACTTCAACCCAATGAAAAACTGTTTTTT	CASSELQPNEKLFF
TRBV19	NA	NA	TRBJ1-3	TGTGCCAGTATACCCTTAGGGGCGGGAGGAAACACCATATATTTT	CASIPLGAGGNTIYF
TRBV2	NA	TRBD1	TRBJ1-5	TGTGCCAGCAGTGAAGGGGCAGGGGGCGGTCAGCCCCAGCATTTT	CASSEGAGGGQPQHF
TRBV29-1	NA	NA	TRBJ2-5	TGCAGCGTTGTGGGGGAAAATCAAGAGACCCAGTACTTC	CSVVGENQETQYF
TRBV27	NA	NA	TRBJ2-7	TGTGCCAGCAGTTTAACGTTCGGGGGCCTGGGCTACGAGCAGTACTTC	CASSLTFGGLGYEQYF
TRBV27	NA	NA	TRBJ2-7	TGTGCCAGCCCAGAGGGCTACGAGCAGTACTTC	CASPEGYEQYF
TRBV7-2	NA	TRBD1	TRBJ1-5	TGTGCCAGCAGCTTATTTCGACCCGGGACAGGGAGGTTCCAGCCCCAGCATTTT	CASSLFRPGTGRFQPQHF
TRBV10-3	NA	TRBD1	TRBJ1-1	TGTGCCATCACTAAACAGGGGGCGACTGAAGCTTTCTTT	CAITKQGATEAFF
TRBV18	once	NA	TRBJ2-5	TGTGCCAGCTCACGAACACAGGAGACCCAGTACTTC	CASSRTQETQYF
TRBV5-1	NA	TRBD2	TRBJ2-1	TGCGCCAGCAGCTTGGTAGGTTCTAGCGGCCCCGGCGGGGGTGAGCAGTTCTTC	CASSLVGSSGPGGGEQFF
TRBV11-3	NA	TRBD1	TRBJ2-3	TGTGCCAGCAGCGTCCGGGACAGTTTCACAGATACGCAGTATTTT	CASSVRDSFTDTQYF
TRBV5-6	NA	NA	TRBJ2-7	TGTGCCAGCAGCTACTTAGGGCCTCAAAACGAGCAGTACTTC	CASSYLGPQNEQYF
TRBV4-1	NA	NA	TRBJ1-1	TGCGCCAGCAGCCCTCCTTGGACAGTGACCATGAACACTGAAGCTTTCTTT	CASSPPWTVTMNTEAFF
TRBV15	few	NA	TRBJ2-6	TGTGCCACCAGCACCTTTGACGGCTCTGGGGCCAACGTCCTGACTTTC	CATSTFDGSGANVLTF
TRBV28	NA	TRBD1	TRBJ2-2	TGTGCCAGCAGTTTACAGGGGGCCTCAGCGAACACCGGGGAGCTGTTTTTT	CASSLQGASANTGELFF
TRBV6-5	NA	NA	TRBJ2-5	TGTGCCAGCAGCTCGGTGGGAGAGACCCAGTACTTC	CASSSVGETQYF
TRBV27	NA	NA	TRBJ1-2	TGTGCCAGCAGTTTATCGGGGCAGGGGAGTCGTGGCTACACCTTC	CASSLSGQGSRGYTF
TRBV6-5	NA	NA	TRBJ1-4	TGTGCCAGCAGTTACCAGATAATGTTTTTT	CASSYQIMFF
TRBV7-3	NA	TRBD2	TRBJ2-1	TGTGCCAGCAGCTTCAGGACTAGCGAAGGTGCTGAGCAGTTCTTC	CASSFRTSEGAEQFF
TRBV7-2	NA	NA	TRBJ2-3	TGTGCCAGCAGCTATCGGGACTCTACCCTCACAGATACGCAGTATTTT	CASSYRDSTLTDTQYF
TRBV13	few	NA	TRBJ1-1	TGTGCCAGCAGCTTAGTAGGGGGGCTTCAGGCTGAAGCTTTCTTT	CASSLVGGLQAEAFF
TRBV18	few	TRBD1	TRBJ1-6	TGTGCCAGCTCACCGGTGGGACAGGATAATTCACCCCTCCACTTT	CASSPVGQDNSPLHF
TRBV10-1	once	TRBD1	TRBJ1-1	TGCGCCAGCTCCGGGACAGGAATGTTGAACACTGAAGCTTTCTTT	CASSGTGMLNTEAFF
TRBV7-6	NA	NA	TRBJ2-1	TGTGCCAGCAGCTTAGGGCAGGGGAGTGAGCAGTTCTTC	CASSLGQGSEQFF
TRBV6-6	NA	TRBD2	TRBJ2-3	TGTGCCAGCAGCTCCGGCGGGGGGGACGAACGGGGAACGCAGTATTTT	CASSSGGGDERGTQYF